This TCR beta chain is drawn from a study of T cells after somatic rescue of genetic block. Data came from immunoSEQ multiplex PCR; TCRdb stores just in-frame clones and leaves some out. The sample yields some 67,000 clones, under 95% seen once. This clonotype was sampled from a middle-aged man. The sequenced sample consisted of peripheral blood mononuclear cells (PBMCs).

For the CDR3, the DNA is TGCGCCAGCAGTACAGGGGGGATCAGCACAGATACGCAGTATTTT. It is translated as CASSTGGISTDTQYF. The V call is TRBV5-1, the J call TRBJ2-3; 8 bases map to TRBD1. Germline V gene data show CDR1 as SGHRS and CDR2 as YFSETQ. The length of the CDR3 is 15 residues. Trimming at V came to 5 bases and at J to 0 bases, leaving 5 bases not matched to a gene. The full variable domain, rest sourced from reference TRBV5-1 and TRBJ2-3, is KAGVTQTPRYLIKTRGQQVTLSCSPISGHRSVSWYQQTPGQGLQFLFEYFSETQRNKGNFPGRFSGRQFSNSRSEMNVSTLELGDSALYLCASSTGGISTDTQYFGPGTRLTVL.